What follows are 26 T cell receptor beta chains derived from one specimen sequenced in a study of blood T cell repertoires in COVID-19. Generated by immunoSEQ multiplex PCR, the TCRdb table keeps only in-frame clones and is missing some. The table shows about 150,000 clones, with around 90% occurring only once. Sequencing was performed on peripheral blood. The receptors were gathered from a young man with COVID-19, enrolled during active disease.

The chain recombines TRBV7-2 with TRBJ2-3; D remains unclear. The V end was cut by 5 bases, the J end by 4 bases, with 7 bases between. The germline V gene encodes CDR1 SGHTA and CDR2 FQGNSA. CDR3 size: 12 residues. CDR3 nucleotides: TGTGCCAGCAGCCCGCGAGCAGATACGCAGTATTTT. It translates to CASSPRADTQYF. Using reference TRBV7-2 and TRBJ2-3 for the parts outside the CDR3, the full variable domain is GAGVSQSPSNKVTEKGKDVELRCDPISGHTALYWYRQSLGQGLEFLIYFQGNSAPDKSGLPSDRFSAERTGGSVSTLTIQRTQQEDSAVYLCASSPRADTQYFGPGTRLTVL.

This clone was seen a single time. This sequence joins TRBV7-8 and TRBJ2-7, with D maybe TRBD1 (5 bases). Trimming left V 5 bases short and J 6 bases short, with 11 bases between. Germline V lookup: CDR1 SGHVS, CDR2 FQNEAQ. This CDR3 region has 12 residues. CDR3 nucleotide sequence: TGTGCCAGCAGCCCCAGTCAGGGCGAGCAGTACTTC. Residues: CASSPSQGEQYF.

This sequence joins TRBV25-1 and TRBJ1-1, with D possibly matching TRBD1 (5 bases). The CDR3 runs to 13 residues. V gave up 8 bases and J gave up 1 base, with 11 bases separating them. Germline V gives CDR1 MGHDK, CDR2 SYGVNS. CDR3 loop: CASSTESNTEAFF. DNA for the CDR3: TGTGCCAGCTCGACAGAATCGAACACTGAAGCTTTCTTT. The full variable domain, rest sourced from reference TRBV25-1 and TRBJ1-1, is EADIYQTPRYLVIGTGKKITLECSQTMGHDKMYWYQQDPGMELHLIHYSYGVNSTEKGDLSSESTVSRIRTEHFPLTLESARPSHTSQYLCASSTESNTEAFFGQGTRLTVV.

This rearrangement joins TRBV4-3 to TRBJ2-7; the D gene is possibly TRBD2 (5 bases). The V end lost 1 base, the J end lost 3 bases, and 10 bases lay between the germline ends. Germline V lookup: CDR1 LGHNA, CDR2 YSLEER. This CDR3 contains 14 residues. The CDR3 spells CASSQVTAGYEQYF. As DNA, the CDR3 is TGCGCCAGCAGCCAAGTAACGGCGGGCTACGAGCAGTACTTC.

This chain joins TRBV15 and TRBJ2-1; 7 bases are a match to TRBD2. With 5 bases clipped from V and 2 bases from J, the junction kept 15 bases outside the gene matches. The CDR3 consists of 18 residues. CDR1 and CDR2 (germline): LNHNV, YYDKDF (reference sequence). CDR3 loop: CATSGEGSSGNPYNEQFF. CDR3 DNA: TGTGCCACCAGCGGGGAAGGATCTAGCGGCAATCCCTACAATGAGCAGTTCTTC.

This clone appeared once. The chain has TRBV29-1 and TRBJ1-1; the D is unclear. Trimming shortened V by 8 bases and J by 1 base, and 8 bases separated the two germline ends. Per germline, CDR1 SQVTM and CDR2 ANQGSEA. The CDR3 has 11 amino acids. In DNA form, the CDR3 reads TGCAGCTCCCGGTCGAACACTGAAGCTTTCTTT. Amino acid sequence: CSSRSNTEAFF. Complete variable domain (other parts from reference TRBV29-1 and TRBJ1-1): SAVISQKPSRDICQRGTSLTIQCQVDSQVTMMFWYRQQPGQSLTLIATANQGSEATYESGFVIDKFPISRPNLTFSTLTVSNMSPEDSSIYLCSSRSNTEAFFGQGTRLTVV.

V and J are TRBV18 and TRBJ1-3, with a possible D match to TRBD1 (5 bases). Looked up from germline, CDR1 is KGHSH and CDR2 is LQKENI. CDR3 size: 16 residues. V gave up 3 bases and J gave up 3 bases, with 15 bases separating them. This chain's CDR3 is CASSPAGSIFGNTIYF. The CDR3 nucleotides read TGTGCCAGCTCACCCGCAGGGTCGATTTTTGGAAACACCATATATTTT.

The CDR3 nucleotides read TGTGCCAGCAGGCCGACAGGTTCCCTCCTGGGCAATCAGCCCCAGCATTTT. It specifies CASRPTGSLLGNQPQHF. The chain has TRBV28 and TRBJ1-5, with a weak D call TRBD1 (6 bases). The germline V and J ends were trimmed by 6 bases and 2 bases, with 20 bases remaining between them. Germline CDR1 reads MDHEN; CDR2 reads SYDVKM. This CDR3 spans 17 amino acids.

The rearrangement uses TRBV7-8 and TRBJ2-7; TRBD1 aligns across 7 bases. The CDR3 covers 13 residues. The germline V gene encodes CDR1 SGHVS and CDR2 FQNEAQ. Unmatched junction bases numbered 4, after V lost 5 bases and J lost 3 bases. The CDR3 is CASSADRIYEQYF. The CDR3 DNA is TGTGCCAGCAGCGCGGACAGGATCTACGAGCAGTACTTC.

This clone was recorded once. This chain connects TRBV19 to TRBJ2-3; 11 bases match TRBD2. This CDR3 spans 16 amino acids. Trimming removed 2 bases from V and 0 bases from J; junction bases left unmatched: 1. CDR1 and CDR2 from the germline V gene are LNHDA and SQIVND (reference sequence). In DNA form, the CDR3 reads TGTGCCAGTAGTATAAGGACTAGCGGGAGCACAGATACGCAGTATTTT. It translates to CASSIRTSGSTDTQYF.

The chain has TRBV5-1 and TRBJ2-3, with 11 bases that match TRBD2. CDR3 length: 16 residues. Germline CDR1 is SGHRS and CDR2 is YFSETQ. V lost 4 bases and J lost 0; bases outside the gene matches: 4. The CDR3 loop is CASSVGTSGSTDTQYF. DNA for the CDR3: TGCGCCAGCAGCGTGGGGACTAGCGGAAGCACAGATACGCAGTATTTT.

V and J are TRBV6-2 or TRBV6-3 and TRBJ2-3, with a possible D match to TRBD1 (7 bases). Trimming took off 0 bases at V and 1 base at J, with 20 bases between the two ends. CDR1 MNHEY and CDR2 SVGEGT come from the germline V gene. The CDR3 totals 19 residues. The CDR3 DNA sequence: TGTGCCAGCAGTTACTCGGTATGGTTGCGGGACAGCCGCACAGATACGCAGTATTTT. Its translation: CASSYSVWLRDSRTDTQYF.

The CDR3 DNA follows: TGTGCCAGCAGCTTCGCGCTAGCGGGAGGGTACAATGAGCAGTTCTTC. Translating it yields CASSFALAGGYNEQFF. V is TRBV5-4 and J is TRBJ2-1; 12 bases match TRBD2. The V gene's germline CDR1 is SGHNT and CDR2 YYREEE (reference sequence). With 2 bases clipped from V and 4 bases from J, the junction kept 4 bases outside the gene matches. CDR3 length: 16 amino acids.

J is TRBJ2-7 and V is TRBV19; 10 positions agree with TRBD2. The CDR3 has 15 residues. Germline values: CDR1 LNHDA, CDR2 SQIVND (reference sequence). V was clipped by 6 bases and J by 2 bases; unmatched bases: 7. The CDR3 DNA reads TGTGCCAGTAGAAGGGGAACTAGCGGGACCTACGAGCAGTACTTC. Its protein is CASRRGTSGTYEQYF.

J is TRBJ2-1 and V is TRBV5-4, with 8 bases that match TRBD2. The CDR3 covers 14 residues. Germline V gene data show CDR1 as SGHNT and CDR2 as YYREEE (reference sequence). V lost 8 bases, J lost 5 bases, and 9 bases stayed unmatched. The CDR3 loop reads CASGLLADHNEQFF. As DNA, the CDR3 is TGTGCCAGTGGGTTACTAGCGGATCACAATGAGCAGTTCTTC.

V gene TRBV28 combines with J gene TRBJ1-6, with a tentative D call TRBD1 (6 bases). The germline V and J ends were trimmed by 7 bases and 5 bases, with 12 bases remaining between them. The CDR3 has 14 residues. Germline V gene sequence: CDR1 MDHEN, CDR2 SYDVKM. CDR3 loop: CASKGTPDNSPLHF. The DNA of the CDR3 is TGTGCCAGCAAGGGGACACCCGATAATTCACCCCTCCACTTT.

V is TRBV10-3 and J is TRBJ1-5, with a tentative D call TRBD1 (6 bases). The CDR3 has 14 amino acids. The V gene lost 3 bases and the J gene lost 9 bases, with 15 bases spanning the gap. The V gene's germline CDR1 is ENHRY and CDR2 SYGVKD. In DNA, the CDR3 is TGTGCCATCAGTGACACAGGGTCCGCGAGGCCCCAGCATTTT. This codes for CAISDTGSARPQHF.

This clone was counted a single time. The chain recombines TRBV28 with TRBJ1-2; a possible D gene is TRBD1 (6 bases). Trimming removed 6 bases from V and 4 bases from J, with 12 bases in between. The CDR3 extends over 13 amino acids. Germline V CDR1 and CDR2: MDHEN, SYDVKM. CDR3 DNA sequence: TGTGCCAGCAGCCCAGGACAGCCCTATGGCTACACCTTC. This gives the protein CASSPGQPYGYTF.

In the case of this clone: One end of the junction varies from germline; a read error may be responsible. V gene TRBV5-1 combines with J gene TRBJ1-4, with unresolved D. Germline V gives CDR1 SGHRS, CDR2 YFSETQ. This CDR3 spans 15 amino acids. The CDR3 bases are TGCGCCAGCAGCTTGGACAGCTCCGCTAATGAAAAACTGCTTTTT. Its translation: CASSLDSSANEKLLF. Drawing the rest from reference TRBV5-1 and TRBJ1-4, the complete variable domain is KAGVTQTPRYLIKTRGQQVTLSCSPISGHRSVSWYQQTPGQGLQFLFEYFSETQRNKGNFPGRFSGRQFSNSRSEMNVSTLELGDSALYLCASSLDSSANEKLLFGSGTQLSVL.

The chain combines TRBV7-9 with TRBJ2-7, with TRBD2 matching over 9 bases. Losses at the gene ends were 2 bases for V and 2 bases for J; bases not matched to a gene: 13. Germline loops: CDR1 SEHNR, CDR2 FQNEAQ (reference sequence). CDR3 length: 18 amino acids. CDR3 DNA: TGTGCCAGCAGCTTACCACCAGGTGGCGGGAGGGTCGCCTACGAGCAGTACTTC. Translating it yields CASSLPPGGGRVAYEQYF. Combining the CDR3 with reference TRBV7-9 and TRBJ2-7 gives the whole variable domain DTGVSQNPRHKITKRGQNVTFRCDPISEHNRLYWYRQTLGQGPEFLTYFQNEAQLEKSRLLSDRFSAERPKGSFSTLEIQRTEQGDSAMYLCASSLPPGGGRVAYEQYFGPGTRLTVT.

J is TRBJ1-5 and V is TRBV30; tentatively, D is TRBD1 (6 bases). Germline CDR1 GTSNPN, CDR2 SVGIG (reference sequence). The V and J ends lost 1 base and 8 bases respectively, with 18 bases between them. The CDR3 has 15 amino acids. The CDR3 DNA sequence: TGTGCCTGGAGTGCTCAACAGGGTCTATGGGAGCCCCAGCATTTT. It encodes CAWSAQQGLWEPQHF.

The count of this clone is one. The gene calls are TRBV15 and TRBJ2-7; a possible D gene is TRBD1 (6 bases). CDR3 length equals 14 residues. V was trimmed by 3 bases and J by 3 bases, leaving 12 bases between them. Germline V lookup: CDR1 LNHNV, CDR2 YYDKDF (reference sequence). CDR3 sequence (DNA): TGTGCCACCAGCAGGGAGACAGGAGGCTACGAGCAGTACTTC. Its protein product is CATSRETGGYEQYF.

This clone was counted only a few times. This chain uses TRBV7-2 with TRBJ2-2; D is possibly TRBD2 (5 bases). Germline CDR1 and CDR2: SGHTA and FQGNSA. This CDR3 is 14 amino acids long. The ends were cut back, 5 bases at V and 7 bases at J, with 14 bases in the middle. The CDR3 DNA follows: TGTGCCAGCAGCCTAGGTGGACTTTTCGGGGAGCTGTTTTTT. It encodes CASSLGGLFGELFF. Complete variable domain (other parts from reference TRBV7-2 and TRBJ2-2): GAGVSQSPSNKVTEKGKDVELRCDPISGHTALYWYRQSLGQGLEFLIYFQGNSAPDKSGLPSDRFSAERTGGSVSTLTIQRTQQEDSAVYLCASSLGGLFGELFFGEGSRLTVL.

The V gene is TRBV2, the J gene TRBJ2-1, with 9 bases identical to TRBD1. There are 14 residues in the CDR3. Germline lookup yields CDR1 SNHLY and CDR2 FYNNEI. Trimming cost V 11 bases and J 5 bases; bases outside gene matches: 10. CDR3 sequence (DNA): TGTGCCGGGGGACAGGGACCGATCAACAATGAGCAGTTCTTC. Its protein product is CAGGQGPINNEQFF.

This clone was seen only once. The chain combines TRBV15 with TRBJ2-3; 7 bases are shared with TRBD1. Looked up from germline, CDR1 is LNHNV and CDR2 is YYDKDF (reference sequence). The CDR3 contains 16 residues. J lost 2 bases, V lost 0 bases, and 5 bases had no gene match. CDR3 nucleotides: TGTGCCACCAGCAGAGAAACAGGGGACCCCACAGATACGCAGTATTTT. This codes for CATSRETGDPTDTQYF.

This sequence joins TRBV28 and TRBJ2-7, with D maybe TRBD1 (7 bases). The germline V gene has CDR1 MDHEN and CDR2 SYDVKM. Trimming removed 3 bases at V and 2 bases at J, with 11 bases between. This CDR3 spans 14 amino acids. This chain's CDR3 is CASSLQGEAYEQYF. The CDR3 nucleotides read TGTGCCAGCAGTTTGCAGGGGGAGGCCTACGAGCAGTACTTC.